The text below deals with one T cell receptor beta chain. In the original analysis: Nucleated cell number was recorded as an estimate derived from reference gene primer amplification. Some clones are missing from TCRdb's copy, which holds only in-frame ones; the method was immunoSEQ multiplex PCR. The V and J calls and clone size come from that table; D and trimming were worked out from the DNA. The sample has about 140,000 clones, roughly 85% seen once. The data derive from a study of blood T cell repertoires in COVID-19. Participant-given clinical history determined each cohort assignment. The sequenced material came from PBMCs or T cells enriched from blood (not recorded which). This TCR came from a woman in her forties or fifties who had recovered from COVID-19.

This chain's CDR3 is CASSQDAGGLQVANYGYTF. In DNA, the CDR3 is TGCGCCAGCAGCCAAGATGCGGGGGGACTCCAGGTTGCTAACTATGGCTACACCTTC. The J gene is TRBJ1-2, the V gene TRBV4-1; perhaps TRBD1 as D (5 bases). The V gene's germline CDR1 is MGHRA and CDR2 YSYEKL. V gave up 0 bases and J gave up 0 bases, with 20 bases separating them. This CDR3 is 19 amino acids long.